The 20 T cell receptor beta chains below all came from one sample that was sequenced in a study of PD-1 blockade in classical Hodgkin lymphoma. Produced via immunoSEQ multiplex PCR; TCRdb's table is partial and in-frame only. Of roughly 50,000 clones listed, nearly 90% are singletons. Stated time point: cycle 4 day 1 (C4D1), after 5 to 7 weeks of nivolumab. Every patient experienced relapse after autologous stem cell transplantation, and brentuximab vedotin exposure varied. The sample consisted of peripheral blood mononuclear cells (PBMCs), taken before the fourth cycle of nivolumab. All receptors derive from a human donor with classical Hodgkin lymphoma.

The gene calls are TRBV7-3 and TRBJ1-5; D remains unclear. CDR1 is SGHTA and CDR2 is FQGTGA in the germline V gene. Trimming cost V 2 bases and J 4 bases, with 6 bases left between them. This CDR3 region has 13 residues. The CDR3 here is CASSLDRNQPQHF. In DNA, the CDR3 is TGTGCCAGCAGCTTAGATCGTAATCAGCCCCAGCATTTT.

The chain uses TRBV5-1 and TRBJ1-1, with 7 bases lining up with TRBD1. V trimming: 2 bases; J trimming: 0 bases; junction bases outside the gene matches: 7. The CDR3 spans 16 residues. The V gene's germline CDR1 is SGHRS and CDR2 YFSETQ. The CDR3 region has the DNA TGCGCCAGCAGCTTTTTAACAGGGGCGATGAACACTGAAGCTTTCTTT. This translates into CASSFLTGAMNTEAFF.

This clone was seen only a few times. The rearrangement joins TRBV10-1 to TRBJ1-1; D might be TRBD1 (6 bases). The CDR3 sequence is 13 residues long. V lost 6 bases and J lost 5, with 13 bases in between. CDR1 is WNHNN, CDR2 SYGVQD, per germline (reference sequence). The CDR3 sequence is CASSRGTGTEAFF. In nucleotides, the CDR3 is TGCGCCAGCAGCAGGGGTACAGGGACTGAAGCTTTCTTT.

This chain uses TRBV11-3 with TRBJ1-4, with a possible D match to TRBD1 (6 bases). Trimming left V 4 bases short and J 8 bases short, with 11 bases between. This CDR3 is 13 amino acids long. Looked up from germline, CDR1 is SGHNT and CDR2 is YENEEA. The CDR3, as DNA: TGTGCCAGCAGCTGGGACACTCGCGAAAAACTGTTTTTT. The encoded protein is CASSWDTREKLFF.

The chain combines TRBV7-9 with TRBJ1-1, with 8 nucleotides matching TRBD1. The V and J ends lost 4 bases and 0 bases, in that order; junction bases with no gene match: 13. The CDR3 has 18 residues. In germline, CDR1 is SEHNR, CDR2 FQNEAQ (reference sequence). The CDR3 protein is CASSSRQQGVGMNTEAFF. The DNA of the CDR3 is TGTGCCAGCAGCTCGAGACAACAGGGGGTTGGGATGAACACTGAAGCTTTCTTT.

The gene calls are TRBV9 and TRBJ2-3; D is unclear. From germline, CDR1 is SGDLS and CDR2 YYNGEE. The V end was cut by 4 bases, the J end by 3 bases, with 12 bases between. The CDR3 sequence is 14 residues long. The CDR3: CASSPLQVTDTQYF. In DNA form, the CDR3 reads TGTGCCAGCAGCCCCCTGCAAGTAACAGATACGCAGTATTTT.

The chain combines TRBV11-1 with TRBJ2-7; no clear D. Trimming removed 4 bases from V and 1 base from J, with 11 bases in between. This CDR3 contains 14 residues. The V gene's germline CDR1 is SGHAT and CDR2 FQDESV (reference sequence). The CDR3 loop reads CASSSIYLSYEQYF. Written as DNA, the CDR3 is TGTGCCAGCAGCTCCATATATCTTTCCTACGAGCAGTACTTC. The entire variable domain, with the rest obtained from reference TRBV11-1 and TRBJ2-7, is as follows: EAEVAQSPRYKITEKSQAVAFWCDPISGHATLYWYRQILGQGPELLVQFQDESVVDDSQLPKDRFSAERLKGVDSTLKIQPAELGDSAMYLCASSSIYLSYEQYFGPGTRLTVT.

The chain recombines TRBV30 with TRBJ1-4, with TRBD1 identical over 7 bases. The trim removed 3 bases at V and 7 bases at J, leaving 14 bases unmatched. CDR3 length equals 16 residues. The germline gives CDR1 GTSNPN, CDR2 SVGIG (reference sequence). Here the CDR3 DNA reads TGTGCCTGGAGCCTCTACAGGGGAAGTAGAGGTGAAAAACTGTTTTTT. Translated: CAWSLYRGSRGEKLFF.

The chain combines TRBV29-1 with TRBJ2-3; 10 nucleotides line up with TRBD2. CDR1 SQVTM and CDR2 ANQGSEA come from the germline V gene. The V segment lost 4 bases and the J segment 6 bases; nucleotides outside the gene matches: 7. The length of the CDR3 is 14 residues. This CDR3 is CSVVTSGTTDTQYF. The CDR3 DNA reads as TGCAGCGTTGTAACTAGCGGGACTACGGATACGCAGTATTTT.

With regard to this clone: In the same sample, other DNA sequences code for this CDR3. The CDR3 nucleotides are TGTGCCAGCAGCTTGGGCGGGTCCTCCTACAATGAGCAGTTCTTC. As protein: CASSLGGSSYNEQFF. The gene calls are TRBV5-4 and TRBJ2-1; D is perhaps TRBD2 (5 bases). Germline-derived CDR1 and CDR2 are SGHNT and YYREEE (reference sequence). Trimming stripped 0 bases from V and 0 bases from J, with 7 bases between. The CDR3 runs to 15 residues.

This sequence joins TRBV30 and TRBJ1-1; weak D call: TRBD1 (6 bases). Between the trimmed V and J ends, which lost 1 base and 6 bases, there was a span of 18 bases. The CDR3 is 15 residues long. Germline V lookup: CDR1 GTSNPN, CDR2 SVGIG (reference sequence). DNA for the CDR3: TGTGCCTGGAGTGATTTGGCCTGGGACAACCCTGAAGCTTTCTTT. Translation: CAWSDLAWDNPEAFF.

The J gene is TRBJ2-7, the V gene TRBV2; tentatively, D is TRBD2 (5 bases). With 4 bases removed from V and 6 bases from J, the gap between germline ends came to 13 bases. There are 13 residues in the CDR3. Germline-derived CDR1 and CDR2 are SNHLY and FYNNEI. As DNA, the CDR3 is TGTGCCAGCAGTGTTGAGAGGGAAGGCGAGCAGTACTTC. Residues: CASSVEREGEQYF.

The chain links TRBV6-5 to TRBJ2-7; 11 bases are a match to TRBD2. V gave up 6 bases and J gave up 2 bases; unmatched junction bases: 0. CDR3 size: 13 residues. Germline lookup yields CDR1 MNHEY and CDR2 SVGAGI. The CDR3 spells CASRTSGTYEQYF. The CDR3 region has the DNA TGTGCCAGCAGGACTAGCGGGACCTACGAGCAGTACTTC.

This chain links TRBV14 with TRBJ2-1, with 9 bases lining up with TRBD1. The CDR3 extends over 17 amino acids. The ends lost 4 bases at V and 8 bases at J; junction bases unmatched: 15. Germline CDR1 and CDR2: SGHDN and FVKESK. The CDR3 DNA reads as TGTGCCAGCAGCCTAACTTCTACAGGGGGCCGGCGCGATGAGCAGTTCTTC. It encodes CASSLTSTGGRRDEQFF.

The chain carries TRBV9 and TRBJ2-3; D not certain. Deletions cut 4 bases from V and 2 bases from J, with 17 bases between. The germline V gene has CDR1 SGDLS and CDR2 YYNGEE. This CDR3 has 16 amino acids. The CDR3 DNA reads TGTGCCAGCAGCTCGGCCTCCCCGGCGCCCACAGATACGCAGTATTTT. Translated, it gives CASSSASPAPTDTQYF.

V gene TRBV2 combines with J gene TRBJ1-5; 7 nucleotides line up with TRBD1. Per germline, CDR1 SNHLY and CDR2 FYNNEI. V was clipped by 6 bases and J by 4 bases; unmatched bases: 6. The CDR3 totals 14 residues. CDR3 coding DNA: TGTGCCAGCAGCGGGACAGAGCTTAATCAGCCCCAGCATTTT. The encoded protein is CASSGTELNQPQHF.

About this clone: An end of the junction does not agree with germline; a read error may underlie this. The rearrangement links TRBV7-3 to TRBJ1-1; no definite D call. The CDR3 has 15 residues. Germline V gives CDR1 SGHTA, CDR2 FQGTGA. The CDR3 region is CASSQDAPGNTEAFF. As DNA, the CDR3 is TGCGCCAGCAGCCAAGATGCGCCCGGGAACACTGAAGCTTTCTTT.

The chain combines TRBV6-1 with TRBJ1-1, with 9 positions matching TRBD1. Germline lookup yields CDR1 MNHNS and CDR2 SASEGT. This CDR3 has 14 residues. The J segment lost 5 bases and the V segment lost 3 bases, leaving 4 bases of the junction unmatched. The CDR3 region has the DNA TGTGCCAGCAGTGAGGGACAGGGACAAACTGAAGCTTTCTTT. Amino acid sequence: CASSEGQGQTEAFF.

The chain is built from TRBV13 and TRBJ2-1; possibly TRBD1 for D (6 bases). Looked up from germline, CDR1 is PRHDT and CDR2 is FYEKMQ (reference sequence). Deletions cut 2 bases from V and 7 bases from J, with 15 bases between. This CDR3 region has 15 residues. As DNA, the CDR3 is TGTGCCAGCAGCTTATTGGGGGCTTCACGAAATGAGCAGTTCTTC. This encodes CASSLLGASRNEQFF.

The CDR3 DNA reads TGTGCCAGCCCCAAAAGGGGTTGGACTGAAGCTTTCTTT. Translated: CASPKRGWTEAFF. The gene calls are TRBV18 and TRBJ1-1, with D possibly matching TRBD1 (5 bases). V lost 8 bases and J 5 bases, leaving 15 bases between the germline ends. The CDR3 is 13 amino acids. Germline CDR1 and CDR2: KGHSH and LQKENI. Looking up the rest from reference TRBV18 and TRBJ1-1 gives the full variable domain: NAGVMQNPRHLVRRRGQEARLRCSPMKGHSHVYWYRQLPEEGLKFMVYLQKENIIDESGMPKERFSAEFPKEGPSILRIQQVVRGDSAAYFCASPKRGWTEAFFGQGTRLTVV.